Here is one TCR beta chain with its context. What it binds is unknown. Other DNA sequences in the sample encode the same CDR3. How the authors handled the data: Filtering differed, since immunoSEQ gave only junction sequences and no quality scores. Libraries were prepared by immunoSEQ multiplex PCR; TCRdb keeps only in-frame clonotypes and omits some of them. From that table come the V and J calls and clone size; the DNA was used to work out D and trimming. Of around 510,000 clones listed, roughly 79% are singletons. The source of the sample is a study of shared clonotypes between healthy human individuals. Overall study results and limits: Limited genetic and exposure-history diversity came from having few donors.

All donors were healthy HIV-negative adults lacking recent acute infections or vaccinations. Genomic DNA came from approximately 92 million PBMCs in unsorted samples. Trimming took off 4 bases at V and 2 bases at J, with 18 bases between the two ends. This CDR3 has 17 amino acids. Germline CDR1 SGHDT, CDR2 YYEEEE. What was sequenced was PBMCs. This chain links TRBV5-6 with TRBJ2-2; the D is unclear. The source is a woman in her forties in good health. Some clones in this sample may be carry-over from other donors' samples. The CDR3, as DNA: TGTGCCAGCAGCCTGTCCGGAGACCCAGGAAACACCGGGGAGCTGTTTTTT. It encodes CASSLSGDPGNTGELFF.